Listed here are 18 T cell receptor beta chains from one sample, sequenced in a study of radiotherapy plus CTLA-4 blockade in lung cancer. Clones were sequenced by immunoSEQ multiplex PCR, and TCRdb holds only the in-frame ones, with some missing. The sample carries some 110,000 clones, 70% to 90% recorded once. The specimen was peripheral blood, collected from a patient treated with radiotherapy plus ipilimumab. All receptors derive from a human donor with non-small cell lung cancer that progressed on radiotherapy plus ipilimumab. Some clones in this sample may be carry-over from other donors' samples.

This clone was picked up a small number of times. The chain is built from TRBV4-2 and TRBJ2-5; 7 bases match TRBD2. The germline V gene has CDR1 LGHNA and CDR2 YNFKEQ. The ends lost 3 bases at V and 0 bases at J; junction bases unmatched: 4. The CDR3 contains 15 residues. This CDR3 reads CASSQGGVDQETQYF. CDR3 DNA: TGTGCCAGCAGCCAGGGAGGGGTTGACCAAGAGACCCAGTACTTC.

DNA of the CDR3: TGCGCCAGCAGCCCGCTGGGGGCGGAGGCTAACTATGGCTACACCTTC. Translation gives CASSPLGAEANYGYTF. The chain is built from TRBV4-3 and TRBJ1-2, with D possibly being TRBD1 (6 bases). The V end lost 4 bases, the J end lost 0 bases, and 15 bases lay between the germline ends. This CDR3 comprises 16 residues. CDR1 and CDR2 from the germline V gene are LGHNA and YSLEER.

The V and J genes are TRBV7-2 and TRBJ2-1; TRBD2 aligns across 10 bases. Trimming took 6 bases from V and 3 from J; bases not matched to a gene: 5. Germline V gene lookup returns CDR1 SGHTA and CDR2 FQGNSA. The length of the CDR3 is 15 residues. DNA for the CDR3: TGTGCCAGCAGTCTAGCGGGGGCCAGCTACAATGAGCAGTTCTTC. Translating it yields CASSLAGASYNEQFF.

CDR3 in amino acids: CASTRSPGWGETQYF. The CDR3 DNA reads TGTGCCAGCACCCGATCACCGGGCTGGGGAGAGACCCAGTACTTC. This rearrangement joins TRBV27 to TRBJ2-5; D ambiguous. The V and J ends lost 7 bases and 4 bases respectively, with 19 bases between them. The CDR3 spans 15 residues. Per germline, CDR1 MNHEY and CDR2 SMNVEV (reference sequence).

In this sample, this clone turned up once. The V gene is TRBV9, the J gene TRBJ2-7; D is possibly TRBD2 (6 bases). Germline CDR1 and CDR2: SGDLS and YYNGEE. CDR3 length equals 15 residues. V was trimmed by 4 bases and J by 3 bases, leaving 17 bases between them. The CDR3 protein is CASSTRTGDCYEQYF. CDR3 DNA: TGTGCCAGCAGCACCCGGACGGGGGACTGCTACGAGCAGTACTTC. Based on the CDR3 plus reference TRBV9 and TRBJ2-7, the full variable domain is DSGVTQTPKHLITATGQRVTLRCSPRSGDLSVYWYQQSLDQGLQFLIQYYNGEERAKGNILERFSAQQFPDLHSELNLSSLELGDSALYFCASSTRTGDCYEQYFGPGTRLTVT.

The V and J genes are TRBV5-1 and TRBJ1-1; D uncertain. With 0 bases removed from V and 0 bases from J, the gap between germline ends came to 9 bases. Germline values: CDR1 SGHRS, CDR2 YFSETQ. This CDR3 is built from 15 residues. CDR3 nucleotides: TGCGCCAGCAGCTTGGATGGGCCTATGAACACTGAAGCTTTCTTT. This translates into CASSLDGPMNTEAFF.

The CDR3 is CAISPQGNTGELFF. The CDR3 DNA reads as TGTGCCATCTCTCCCCAGGGAAACACCGGGGAGCTGTTTTTT. The chain carries TRBV10-3 and TRBJ2-2, with TRBD1 as a possible D gene (5 bases). The ends were cut back, 8 bases at V and 2 bases at J, with 12 bases in the middle. The germline gives CDR1 ENHRY, CDR2 SYGVKD. This CDR3 contains 14 residues.

The chain is built from TRBV7-2 and TRBJ2-3; no clear D. The V end was cut by 1 base, the J end by 2 bases, with 10 bases between. The CDR3 loop spans 15 amino acids. The germline V gene has CDR1 SGHTA and CDR2 FQGNSA. CDR3 coding DNA: TGTGCCAGCAGCTTAGAAGGATTTGCCACAGATACGCAGTATTTT. Translating it yields CASSLEGFATDTQYF.

This clone showed up just a few times. The chain has TRBV7-9 and TRBJ2-5; 11 bases line up with TRBD2. The V gene end was trimmed by 5 bases and the J gene end by 7 bases; junction bases not matched to a gene: 12. The CDR3 has 16 residues. The germline V gene encodes CDR1 SEHNR and CDR2 FQNEAQ (reference sequence). Written as DNA, the CDR3 is TGTGCCAGCAGCATTTTAGCGGGGGGGACTGGGTCGACCCAGTACTTC. This gives the protein CASSILAGGTGSTQYF.

The chain joins TRBV7-9 to TRBJ1-4, with D maybe TRBD1 (5 bases). This CDR3 spans 16 amino acids. Germline V lookup: CDR1 SEHNR, CDR2 FQNEAQ (reference sequence). Trimming stripped 5 bases from V and 3 bases from J, with 16 bases between. CDR3 coding DNA: TGTGCCAGCAGCCGTAACCCAGGGCTGTCTAATGAAAAACTGTTTTTT. It translates to CASSRNPGLSNEKLFF.

This chain uses TRBV5-4 with TRBJ2-7; 7 bases agree with TRBD1. V gave up 2 bases and J gave up 0 bases; unmatched junction bases: 2. Germline V lookup: CDR1 SGHNT, CDR2 YYREEE (reference sequence). The CDR3 is 14 amino acids. For the CDR3, the DNA is TGTGCCAGCAGCTTCGACAGGGACTCCTACGAGCAGTACTTC. Translation gives CASSFDRDSYEQYF.

The genes are TRBV5-6 and TRBJ1-6; 7 bases agree with TRBD1. Germline assignment: CDR1 SGHDT and CDR2 YYEEEE. This CDR3 has 14 residues. Trimming at V came to 4 bases and at J to 7 bases, leaving 5 bases not matched to a gene. The CDR3 bases are TGTGCCAGCAGCCCCGGGACAGAAAATTCACCCCTCCACTTT. Its translation is CASSPGTENSPLHF.

The genes are TRBV19 and TRBJ1-6, with TRBD1 as a possible D gene (5 bases). CDR1 and CDR2 (germline): LNHDA, SQIVND (reference sequence). V lost 5 bases and J 4 bases, leaving 12 bases between the germline ends. CDR3 length equals 15 residues. The CDR3 loop reads CASSLGPGYNSPLHF. DNA for the CDR3: TGTGCCAGTAGTCTGGGCCCAGGGTATAATTCACCCCTCCACTTT.

The chain recombines TRBV18 with TRBJ2-3; 8 bases match TRBD2. Trimming took 6 bases from V and 4 from J; bases not matched to a gene: 9. The CDR3 totals 15 residues. CDR1 is KGHSH and CDR2 is LQKENI in the germline V gene. The CDR3 DNA reads TGTGCCAGCTCTTACATCATAGCGGGATCAGATACGCAGTATTTT. Translation gives CASSYIIAGSDTQYF.

The V and J genes are TRBV6-5 and TRBJ1-5; TRBD1 matches at 9 bases. Germline CDR1 is MNHEY and CDR2 is SVGAGI. The CDR3 totals 15 residues. With V trimmed by 2 bases and J by 5 bases, 4 bases remained unmatched. CDR3 in DNA: TGTGCCAGCAGTTACACATGGACAGGGGATCAGCCCCAGCATTTT. This gives the protein CASSYTWTGDQPQHF.

The rearrangement uses TRBV30 and TRBJ1-5; no clear D. Germline CDR1 reads GTSNPN; CDR2 reads SVGIG (reference sequence). Trimming cost V 0 bases and J 6 bases, with 6 bases left between them. CDR3 length equals 12 residues. The DNA for the CDR3 is TGTGCCTGGAGTGTACAAGGTCAGCCCCAGCATTTT. Translating it yields CAWSVQGQPQHF.

This rearrangement joins TRBV9 to TRBJ1-6; the D gene is possibly TRBD1 (6 bases). Germline loops: CDR1 SGDLS, CDR2 YYNGEE. The CDR3 runs to 21 residues. V shed 1 base and J shed 7 bases, with 30 bases lying between them. CDR3 bases: TGTGCCAGCAGCGTATCGGATTCGGGGGGCGGGTACGACCTCATCAATTCACCCCTCCACTTT. It encodes CASSVSDSGGGYDLINSPLHF.

The chain employs TRBV5-1 and TRBJ2-5; 12 nucleotides agree with TRBD2. There are 16 residues in the CDR3. V dropped 1 base and J dropped 5; count of bases not matched to a gene: 6. CDR1 is SGHRS, CDR2 YFSETQ, per germline. CDR3 nucleotides: TGCGCCAGCAGCTTGCCTAGCGGGGGGGCGGTGGAGACCCAGTACTTC. It codes for CASSLPSGGAVETQYF.